Presented here are 26 T cell receptor beta chains from one specimen sequenced in a study of regulatory T cells in long-lasting Graves disease. Sequencing libraries for TCR beta were prepared with iRepertoire HTBI primers and Arm-PCR of CDR3 regions. A single record per CDR3 protein comes from TCRdb applying MiXCR to the multiplex PCR reads. The sample carries some 300,000 distinct CDR3 sequences, approximately 20% recorded once. Noted time point: persistent/refractory GD, antithyroid drugs over 5 years with positive TRAb. Scientists built the TCR library using RNA that was extracted from PBMCs. Sequences were derived from peripheral blood mononuclear cells (PBMCs), sampled when the disease was refractory, from a patient treated with antithyroid drugs. The source of these receptors is a female donor with Graves disease.

This clonotype was detected many times. The genes are TRBV3-1 and TRBJ1-2; D might be TRBD1 (5 bases). The CDR3 totals 15 residues. V was clipped by 0 bases and J by 5 bases, with 13 bases between them. Germline lookup yields CDR1 LGHDT and CDR2 YNNKEL (reference sequence). CDR3 nucleotides: TGTGCCAGCAGCCAAGACAGGGCGGGTCGATATGGCTACACCTTC. Translating it yields CASSQDRAGRYGYTF. The whole variable domain, filled in from reference TRBV3-1 and TRBJ1-2, reads DTAVSQTPKYLVTQMGNDKSIKCEQNLGHDTMYWYKQDSKKFLKIMFSYNNKELIINETVPNRFSPKSPDKAHLNLHINSLELGDSAVYFCASSQDRAGRYGYTFGSGTRLTVV.

This clonotype was found many times. The CDR3 nucleotides are TGTGCCAGCAGTCCTAACAGGGAGAGCACTGAAGCTTTCTTT. It specifies CASSPNRESTEAFF. V gene TRBV27 combines with J gene TRBJ1-1, with a weak D call TRBD1 (6 bases). This CDR3 contains 14 residues. Germline V gives CDR1 MNHEY, CDR2 SMNVEV (reference sequence). V dropped 5 bases and J dropped 4 bases, with 14 bases sitting between them.

This clonotype has ten or more counts. This chain connects TRBV14 to TRBJ2-7; 14 positions match TRBD2. The CDR3 consists of 19 residues. CDR1 SGHDN and CDR2 FVKESK come from the germline V gene. V shed 4 bases and J 5 bases; nucleotides not matched to a gene: 16. The CDR3 DNA is TGTGCCAGCAGCCCGGGGGGACTAGCGGGAGTGTTTCGAGAACACGAGCAGTACTTC. Translation: CASSPGGLAGVFREHEQYF. The full variable domain, completed using reference TRBV14 and TRBJ2-7, is EAGVTQFPSHSVIEKGQTVTLRCDPISGHDNLYWYRRVMGKEIKFLLHFVKESKQDESGMPNNRFLAERTGGTYSTLKVQPAELEDSGVYFCASSPGGLAGVFREHEQYFGPGTRLTVT.

This clonotype was recorded once. The genes are TRBV5-5 and TRBJ1-6, with 7 bases that match TRBD1. V lost 4 bases and J lost 1; bases outside the gene matches: 11. The CDR3 totals 18 residues. The germline CDR1 and CDR2 sequences are SGHKS and YYEKEE (reference sequence). This chain's CDR3 is CASSQIPGQSSYNSPLHF. The CDR3 region has the DNA TGTGCCAGCAGCCAGATTCCGGGACAGTCTTCCTATAATTCACCCCTCCACTTT.

This clonotype was seen many times. This chain uses TRBV30 with TRBJ2-5; tentative D call: TRBD1 (5 bases). From germline, CDR1 is GTSNPN and CDR2 SVGIG (reference sequence). CDR3 length: 15 amino acids. Trimming removed 5 bases at V and 5 bases at J, with 21 bases between. The CDR3, as DNA: TGTGCCTGGCGGCAGCCAGGGCCAGGTGGCGAGACCCAGTACTTC. Residues: CAWRQPGPGGETQYF.

This clonotype was counted at least ten times. The chain couples TRBV20-1 to TRBJ1-5; TRBD1 matches at 7 bases. The CDR3 length is 12 residues. Germline CDR1 DFQATT, CDR2 SNEGSKA (reference sequence). V was pared by 5 bases and J by 7 bases, with 5 bases of the junction left unmatched. CDR3 bases: TGCAGTGCTCGCCCGGGACAGCAGCCCCAGCATTTT. Encoded protein: CSARPGQQPQHF.

The chain is built from TRBV15 and TRBJ2-7, with D possibly TRBD1 on 6 matching bases. The CDR3 has 17 residues. V gave up 5 bases and J gave up 2 bases, with 22 bases separating them. The germline gives CDR1 LNHNV, CDR2 YYDKDF (reference sequence). In DNA, the CDR3 is TGTGCCACCAGCGAAGATTGGGGGCTTGGAGCAGCCTACGAGCAGTACTTC. This sequence encodes CATSEDWGLGAAYEQYF.

V and J are TRBV6-1 and TRBJ2-1; D is unclear. Trimming pared 1 base from V and 10 bases from J, leaving 5 bases between. This CDR3 has 11 amino acids. Looked up from germline, CDR1 is MNHNS and CDR2 is SASEGT. CDR3 nucleotides: TGTGCCAGCAGTGAAGATTCCGAGCAGTTCTTC. Its protein product is CASSEDSEQFF.

The chain carries TRBV6-1 and TRBJ1-2; the D is unclear. The CDR3 is 13 residues long. Germline CDR1 MNHNS, CDR2 SASEGT. The ends were cut back, 6 bases at V and 6 bases at J, with 14 bases in the middle. The CDR3 region has the DNA TGTGCCAGCAGGGACTACATGGGGAATGGCTACACCTTC. This codes for CASRDYMGNGYTF.

The sample holds many counts of this clonotype. The rearrangement links TRBV18 to TRBJ2-5; D is uncertain. The length of the CDR3 is 13 residues. V was clipped by 3 bases and J by 2 bases, with 7 bases between them. Germline-derived CDR1 and CDR2 are KGHSH and LQKENI. The CDR3 loop reads CASSPPAQETQYF. The CDR3 coding sequence is TGTGCCAGCTCACCGCCAGCTCAAGAGACCCAGTACTTC.

This clonotype was seen many times. The CDR3 region is CAWRSPEAFF. In DNA form, the CDR3 reads TGTGCCTGGAGAAGCCCGGAAGCTTTCTTT. The chain is built from TRBV30 and TRBJ1-1; the D is unclear. Trimming left V 3 bases short and J 8 bases short, with 7 bases between. Germline CDR1 reads GTSNPN; CDR2 reads SVGIG (reference sequence). The CDR3 runs to 10 residues.

The chain joins TRBV6-2 or TRBV6-3 to TRBJ2-1, with TRBD2 identical over 12 bases. V shed 5 bases, J shed 7 bases, and the junction held 9 bases outside the gene matches. Germline-derived CDR1 and CDR2 are MNHEY and SVGEGT. The CDR3 has 16 amino acids. CDR3 DNA: TGTGCCAGCAGTCAGGCTCTAGCGGGAGGGCGGAATGAGCAGTTCTTC. It yields the protein CASSQALAGGRNEQFF.

The chain combines TRBV20-1 with TRBJ2-7; no firm D call. The germline V gene encodes CDR1 DFQATT and CDR2 SNEGSKA (reference sequence). The V gene lost 6 bases and the J gene lost 8 bases, with 11 bases spanning the gap. This CDR3 is 10 amino acids long. CDR3 nucleotide sequence: TGCAGTGCCCTTACCCACCAGCAGTACTTC. The encoded protein is CSALTHQQYF.

This chain connects TRBV19 to TRBJ1-1, with D perhaps TRBD1 (5 bases). Per germline, CDR1 LNHDA and CDR2 SQIVND (reference sequence). The V gene lost 2 bases and the J gene lost 3 bases, with 10 bases spanning the gap. This CDR3 contains 14 residues. The CDR3, as DNA: TGTGCCAGTAGTATAACGAGGGGAGACACTGAAGCTTTCTTT. Encoded protein: CASSITRGDTEAFF.

This clonotype was seen a few times. The chain employs TRBV7-8 and TRBJ1-5; D possibly corresponds to TRBD1 (5 bases). V shed 5 bases and J shed 4 bases, with 21 bases lying between them. There are 17 residues in the CDR3. Germline CDR1 and CDR2: SGHVS and FQNEAQ. The CDR3 DNA sequence: TGTGCCAGCAGCCTGTCCTCCGGGGCTCCGATTAATCAGCCCCAGCATTTT. It codes for CASSLSSGAPINQPQHF.

CDR3 DNA: TGTGCCAGCAGCATATACTGGGGTCCCACCTACGAGCAGTACTTC. Its protein product is CASSIYWGPTYEQYF. The chain employs TRBV7-2 and TRBJ2-7; no clear D. The CDR3 consists of 15 residues. V lost 5 bases and J 2 bases, leaving 16 bases between the germline ends. The germline V gene encodes CDR1 SGHTA and CDR2 FQGNSA.

This clonotype occurred many times. The V and J genes are TRBV28 and TRBJ1-1; D is possibly TRBD1 (6 bases). This CDR3 comprises 21 residues. The V gene lost 4 bases and the J gene lost 0 bases, with 30 bases spanning the gap. The germline V gene has CDR1 MDHEN and CDR2 SYDVKM. The CDR3 DNA follows: TGTGCCAGCAGTTCCTTAGACTTAGCGGACAGAATAAGCTGGATGAACACTGAAGCTTTCTTT. This gives the protein CASSSLDLADRISWMNTEAFF.

This clonotype was seen ten or more times. The chain is built from TRBV10-1 and TRBJ2-5, with TRBD1 matching over 8 bases. Trimming cost V 8 bases and J 2 bases; bases outside gene matches: 13. CDR3 length equals 16 residues. Germline V lookup: CDR1 WNHNN, CDR2 SYGVQD (reference sequence). CDR3 amino acids: CASSVNVGTGQETQYF. The DNA for the CDR3 is TGCGCCAGCTCCGTGAACGTTGGGACAGGTCAAGAGACCCAGTACTTC.

This clonotype was detected ten times or more. The chain employs TRBV10-3 and TRBJ1-2; 9 bases map to TRBD1. The trim removed 4 bases at V and 4 bases at J, leaving 7 bases unmatched. The CDR3 is 15 amino acids. The V gene's germline CDR1 is ENHRY and CDR2 SYGVKD. CDR3 bases: TGTGCCATCAGTGTACAGGGGGCGCTTGTCTATGGCTACACCTTC. As protein: CAISVQGALVYGYTF.

The CDR3 region has the DNA TGCAGTGCTAGAAGGACAGGGGTCTACGAGCAGTACTTC. As protein: CSARRTGVYEQYF. This rearrangement joins TRBV20-1 to TRBJ2-7; 9 positions agree with TRBD1. In germline, CDR1 is DFQATT, CDR2 SNEGSKA (reference sequence). J was trimmed by 3 bases and V by 2 bases; bases with no gene match: 2. This CDR3 contains 13 residues.

This clonotype was counted many times. V usage is TRBV12-3 or TRBV12-4 and J usage is TRBJ2-7; no clear D gene. The CDR3 has 15 residues. The V gene lost 6 bases and the J gene lost 5 bases, with 20 bases spanning the gap. The CDR3 spells CASSYLTGLYDEQYF. Here the CDR3 DNA reads TGTGCCAGCAGCTACCTGACTGGCTTGTACGACGAGCAGTACTTC.

The genes are TRBV2 and TRBJ2-2; the D is unclear. Trimming took 3 bases from V and 2 from J, leaving 10 bases between them. The CDR3 contains 15 residues. CDR1 and CDR2 from the germline V gene are SNHLY and FYNNEI. The CDR3 nucleotides are TGTGCCAGCAGTGATCCCAGGAGCAACACCGGGGAGCTGTTTTTT. Its protein product is CASSDPRSNTGELFF.

This chain joins TRBV7-2 and TRBJ1-5; D might be TRBD1 (6 bases). The CDR3 totals 16 residues. Trimming cost V 1 base and J 4 bases, with 14 bases left between them. Germline assignment: CDR1 SGHTA and CDR2 FQGNSA. The CDR3 reads CASSLVQGKGNQPQHF. For the CDR3, the DNA is TGTGCCAGCAGCTTAGTTCAGGGGAAAGGGAATCAGCCCCAGCATTTT.

The chain carries TRBV19 and TRBJ2-1; D possibly corresponds to TRBD1 (6 bases). Germline CDR1 LNHDA, CDR2 SQIVND (reference sequence). There are 14 residues in the CDR3. V was shortened by 6 bases and J by 1 base, with 10 bases between the two germline ends. This CDR3 reads CASSDGQSYNEQFF. CDR3 coding DNA: TGTGCCAGTAGCGACGGACAGTCCTACAATGAGCAGTTCTTC.

J is TRBJ2-5 and V is TRBV25-1; 9 nucleotides agree with TRBD2. Germline-derived CDR1 and CDR2 are MGHDK and SYGVNS. V gave up 3 bases and J gave up 5 bases; unmatched junction bases: 13. The CDR3 covers 17 residues. The CDR3 here is CASSEWVAGEGQETQYF. The CDR3 nucleotides read TGTGCCAGCAGTGAGTGGGTAGCGGGAGAGGGACAGGAGACCCAGTACTTC.

This clonotype was observed many times. The genes are TRBV28 and TRBJ1-4; possible D gene TRBD1, 6 bases. The CDR3 loop spans 15 amino acids. In germline, CDR1 is MDHEN, CDR2 SYDVKM. V lost 3 bases and J lost 7, with 15 bases in between. The DNA for the CDR3 is TGTGCCAGCAGTTTCCAGGACACAGGGACTGAAAAACTGTTTTTT. It specifies CASSFQDTGTEKLFF. The whole variable domain, remainder taken from reference TRBV28 and TRBJ1-4, is DVKVTQSSRYLVKRTGEKVFLECVQDMDHENMFWYRQDPGLGLRLIYFSYDVKMKEKGDIPEGYSVSREKKERFSLILESASTNQTSMYLCASSFQDTGTEKLFFGSGTQLSVL.